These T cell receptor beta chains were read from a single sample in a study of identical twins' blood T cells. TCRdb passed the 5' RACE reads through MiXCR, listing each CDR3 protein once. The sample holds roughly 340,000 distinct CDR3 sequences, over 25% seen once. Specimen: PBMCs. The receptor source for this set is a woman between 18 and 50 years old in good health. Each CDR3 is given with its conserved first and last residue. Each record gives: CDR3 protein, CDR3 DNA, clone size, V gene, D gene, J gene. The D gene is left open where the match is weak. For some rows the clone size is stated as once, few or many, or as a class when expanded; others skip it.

CANSFTGGSEKLFF TGCGCCAACAGCTTTACAGGGGGAAGTGAAAAACTGTTTTTT - TRBV5-1 TRBD1 TRBJ1-4
CASSLEVDQPQHF TGTGCCAGCAGCTTAGAGGTCGATCAGCCCCAGCATTTT - TRBV7-9 - TRBJ1-5
CASSLVGDRVVEQYF TGTGCCAGCAGCTTAGTAGGCGACAGGGTCGTCGAGCAGTACTTC few TRBV7-9 TRBD1 TRBJ2-7
CSASEGQGLQYF TGCAGTGCCTCCGAGGGACAGGGGTTGCAGTATTTT many TRBV20-1 TRBD1 TRBJ2-3
CSAREQGPYKEYF TGCAGTGCTAGAGAACAGGGCCCCTATAAGGAGTATTTT few TRBV20-1 - TRBJ2-3
CATSDFENTGELFF TGTGCCACCAGTGACTTCGAAAACACCGGGGAGCTGTTTTTT few TRBV24-1 - TRBJ2-2
CASSSRPPGQNMNTEAFF TGCGCCAGCAGCAGTCGACCACCGGGACAGAACATGAACACTGAAGCTTTCTTT - TRBV5-1 TRBD1 TRBJ1-1
CSASLPGYEQYF TGCAGTGCTAGCCTTCCGGGCTACGAGCAGTACTTC - TRBV20-1 - TRBJ2-7
CASSYSTAGGDVNEQFF TGTGCCAGCAGTTACTCGACGGCGGGAGGAGACGTTAATGAGCAGTTCTTC - TRBV6-5 TRBD2 TRBJ2-1
CASSQDLAGDSTGELFF TGTGCCAGCAGCCAAGACTTAGCGGGAGATTCCACCGGGGAGCTGTTTTTT - TRBV3-1 TRBD2 TRBJ2-2
CASSIPRDQHQHF TGTGCCAGTAGTATCCCCAGGGATCAGCACCAGCATTTT once TRBV19 - TRBJ1-5
CASSADREGAFF TGTGCCAGCAGCGCCGACAGGGAAGGGGCTTTCTTT few TRBV9 TRBD1 TRBJ1-1
CSVERSGAFF TGCAGCGTTGAGAGGAGCGGGGCTTTCTTT - TRBV29-1 - TRBJ1-1
CAIREGDHTEAFF TGTGCCATAAGAGAGGGAGATCACACTGAAGCTTTCTTT - TRBV10-3 - TRBJ1-1
CASSYWRGNTEAFF TGTGCCAGCAGTTACTGGAGGGGGAACACTGAAGCTTTCTTT few TRBV6-5 - TRBJ1-1
CAIRGGTYNEQFF TGTGCCATAAGAGGGGGTACCTACAATGAGCAGTTCTTC many TRBV7-9 - TRBJ2-1
CATSSGGEYFTGDTQYF TGTGCCACCAGTTCCGGGGGGGAGTATTTTACTGGTGATACGCAGTATTTT once TRBV24-1 TRBD2 TRBJ2-3
CASSQELVLNYGYTF TGCGCCAGCAGCCAAGAATTGGTCTTAAACTATGGCTACACCTTC many TRBV4-3 - TRBJ1-2
CASRTPEGASQYF TGTGCCAGCAGAACCCCCGAAGGTGCTAGTCAGTACTTC - TRBV6-6 - TRBJ2-4
CATSREVPNLLAGGTGELFF TGTGCCACCAGCAGAGAGGTCCCCAACTTACTAGCGGGAGGCACCGGGGAGCTGTTTTTT - TRBV15 TRBD2 TRBJ2-2
CASSYFGVGTGELFF TGTGCCAGCAGCTACTTCGGGGTCGGCACCGGGGAGCTGTTTTTT few TRBV11-2 - TRBJ2-2
CASSLGWDTGEPFF TGTGCCAGCAGCTTAGGGTGGGACACCGGGGAGCCGTTTTTT - TRBV11-2 - TRBJ2-2
CASRLGTGSNEKLFF TGTGCCAGCAGGCTAGGGACAGGGAGTAATGAAAAACTGTTTTTT - TRBV7-9 TRBD1 TRBJ1-4
CASSWGPREQYF TGTGCCAGCAGCTGGGGGCCCCGAGAGCAGTACTTC - TRBV7-9 - TRBJ2-7
CASSAGQPTYEQYF TGTGCCAGCAGCGCGGGACAGCCCACCTACGAGCAGTACTTC few TRBV9 TRBD1 TRBJ2-7
CASSVGQGGYTF TGTGCCAGCAGTGTTGGGCAGGGAGGCTACACCTTC - TRBV2 - TRBJ1-2
CAISEVGVPYNEQFF TGTGCCATCAGTGAGGTGGGGGTCCCCTACAATGAGCAGTTCTTC few TRBV10-3 - TRBJ2-1
CSSSLDGTGEAFF TGCTCCAGCAGCTTGGACGGGACAGGCGAAGCTTTCTTT - TRBV5-1 TRBD1 TRBJ1-1
CASSYDGAGYF TGTGCCAGCAGTTACGACGGGGCCGGGTATTTT few TRBV6-6 - TRBJ1-3
CTSSYSQESTGELFF TGTACCAGCAGTTACTCGCAGGAGAGCACCGGGGAGCTGTTTTTT - TRBV6-5 - TRBJ2-2
CASSFGQRANTIYF TGTGCCAGCAGTTTCGGGCAACGAGCGAACACCATATATTTT - TRBV28 - TRBJ1-3
CASSLLYTSTHEQFF TGTGCCAGCAGCCTCCTTTACACGTCTACTCATGAGCAGTTCTTC - TRBV7-2 - TRBJ2-1
CASRKENTGELFF TGCGCCAGCAGAAAGGAGAACACCGGGGAGCTGTTTTTT - TRBV5-1 - TRBJ2-2
CASGGAVNTGELFF TGTGCCAGCGGTGGGGCAGTTAACACCGGGGAGCTGTTTTTT - TRBV6-6 - TRBJ2-2
CASSLLGDRGNTEAFF TGTGCCAGCAGCTTGCTCGGGGACCGAGGGAACACTGAAGCTTTCTTT - TRBV5-6 - TRBJ1-1
CASGLAPLGQVKNNHNEQFF TGTGCTAGTGGTTTGGCCCCCCTCGGACAGGTCAAAAATAACCACAATGAGCAGTTCTTC few TRBV12-5 TRBD1 TRBJ2-1
CASSQGASGSLIGELFF TGTGCCAGCAGCCAAGGGGCTAGCGGGAGTCTTATCGGGGAGCTGTTTTTT few TRBV4-2 TRBD2 TRBJ2-2
CASSFQPSGENEQYF TGCGCCAGCAGCTTCCAACCGTCAGGGGAGAACGAGCAGTACTTC few TRBV5-1 - TRBJ2-7
CASSLNSGRYNEQFF TGTGCCAGCAGCTTAAATAGCGGGAGGTACAATGAGCAGTTCTTC - TRBV7-9 TRBD2 TRBJ2-1
CAWSTRGRIIGTEAFF TGTGCCTGGAGCACCAGGGGGCGCATTATAGGAACTGAAGCTTTCTTT - TRBV30 TRBD1 TRBJ1-1
CASSATGSMNQPQHF TGTGCCAGCAGCGCCACGGGCTCAATGAATCAGCCCCAGCATTTT few TRBV9 - TRBJ1-5
CASRSRDQETQYF TGTGCCAGCAGGTCCCGGGACCAAGAGACCCAGTACTTC few TRBV11-3 - TRBJ2-5
CASSRGTGGSTEAFF TGTGCCAGCAGTCGAGGGACAGGGGGATCCACTGAAGCTTTCTTT few TRBV27 TRBD1 TRBJ1-1
CAIRRSSGRYGYTF TGTGCCATCAGGAGAAGTTCGGGGCGATATGGCTACACCTTC - TRBV10-3 - TRBJ1-2
CASSQEGELGEQYF TGTGCCAGCAGCCAAGAGGGGGAGCTTGGTGAGCAGTACTTC few TRBV3-1 - TRBJ2-7
CASSYAGATEAFF TGTGCCAGCAGTTACGCAGGGGCCACTGAAGCTTTCTTT - TRBV6-5 - TRBJ1-1
CASTLRGRGNTEAFF TGTGCCAGCACCCTAAGGGGTAGGGGGAACACTGAAGCTTTCTTT few TRBV28 - TRBJ1-1
CASSLGPGELFF TGTGCCAGCAGCTTAGGCCCCGGGGAGCTGTTTTTT many TRBV13 - TRBJ2-2
CASSLDQPGPWGQFF TGTGCCAGCAGCTTAGATCAGCCAGGACCTTGGGGGCAGTTCTTC few TRBV11-2 - TRBJ2-1
CSVEAGGNGYTF TGCAGCGTTGAAGCAGGGGGAAATGGCTACACCTTC few TRBV29-1 TRBD1 TRBJ1-2
CASSTHSYNEQFF TGTGCCAGCTCTACCCATTCCTACAATGAGCAGTTCTTC - TRBV18 - TRBJ2-1
CASIWGNTEAFF TGTGCCAGTATATGGGGGAACACTGAAGCTTTCTTT once TRBV19 - TRBJ1-1